This T cell receptor (beta chain) was recorded in a study of blood T cell repertoires in COVID-19. Across the whole study: There were acute and convalescent COVID-19 samples, and they came from the United States, Italy and Spain. PBMCs, B-cell-depleted T cells, or T cells were the source of the cDNA or gDNA that made up the material.

The CDR3 contains 15 residues. CDR1 is KGHSH, CDR2 LQKENI, per germline. The V and J ends lost 3 bases and 2 bases respectively, with 12 bases between them. Original methodology: Cell counts per sample came from amplifying reference gene primers. The protocol was immunoSEQ multiplex PCR, while the TCRdb copy is restricted to in-frame clones and leaves out a portion. V, J and clone size reflect that table, while D and trimming were determined from the DNA. Altogether 400,000 to 500,000 clones are present, more than 80% being singletons, with the ten largest covering around 1.4%. The sequence came from a woman under 40 with active or convalescent COVID-19. The chain combines TRBV18 with TRBJ2-3, with D hard to call. Sequencing used peripheral blood. The CDR3 DNA is TGTGCCAGCTCACCGATTGCACAGAACACAGATACGCAGTATTTT. Protein sequence: CASSPIAQNTDTQYF.